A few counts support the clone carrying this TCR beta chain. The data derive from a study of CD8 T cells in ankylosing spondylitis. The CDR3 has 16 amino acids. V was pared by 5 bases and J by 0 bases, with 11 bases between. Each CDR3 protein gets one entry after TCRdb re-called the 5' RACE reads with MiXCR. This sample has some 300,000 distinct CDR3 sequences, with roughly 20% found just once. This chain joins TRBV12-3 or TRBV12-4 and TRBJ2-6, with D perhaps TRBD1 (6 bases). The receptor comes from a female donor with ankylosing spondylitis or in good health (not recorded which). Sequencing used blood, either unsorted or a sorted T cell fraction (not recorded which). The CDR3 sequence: CASSLLGGSGANVLTF. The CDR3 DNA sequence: TGTGCCAGCAGTCTCCTAGGGGGCTCTGGGGCCAACGTCCTGACTTTC.